The T cell receptor beta chain under discussion was sequenced for a study of vaccination and CD4 T cells after COVID-19. CDR1 is MNHEY and CDR2 is SMNVEV in the germline V gene (reference sequence). This CDR3 spans 13 amino acids. V was trimmed by 8 bases and J by 2 bases, leaving 10 bases between them. The treatment: approximately 9-day PBMC culture with coronavirus spike peptide pools or control peptides (ViraFEST assay). Antigen-specific T cell expansion with peptide pools preceded TCR sequencing in the ViraFEST approach. On this clonotype: Its antigen is still unknown.

Oncomine TCR Beta short-read sequencing was applied to DNA from cultured CD4+ T cells. TCRdb reanalysed the PCR reads using MiXCR and keeps one entry per CDR3 protein. The data contain 5,700 or so distinct CDR3 sequences, about 44% of them singletons. The receptor was isolated from a human donor who had recovered from COVID-19. The rearrangement uses TRBV27 and TRBJ1-5, with unresolved D. What was sequenced was CD4+ T cells from blood, cultured in vitro. CDR3 bases: TGTGCCAGCGGGATGGCAGGCAATCAGCCCCAGCATTTT. Translation: CASGMAGNQPQHF.